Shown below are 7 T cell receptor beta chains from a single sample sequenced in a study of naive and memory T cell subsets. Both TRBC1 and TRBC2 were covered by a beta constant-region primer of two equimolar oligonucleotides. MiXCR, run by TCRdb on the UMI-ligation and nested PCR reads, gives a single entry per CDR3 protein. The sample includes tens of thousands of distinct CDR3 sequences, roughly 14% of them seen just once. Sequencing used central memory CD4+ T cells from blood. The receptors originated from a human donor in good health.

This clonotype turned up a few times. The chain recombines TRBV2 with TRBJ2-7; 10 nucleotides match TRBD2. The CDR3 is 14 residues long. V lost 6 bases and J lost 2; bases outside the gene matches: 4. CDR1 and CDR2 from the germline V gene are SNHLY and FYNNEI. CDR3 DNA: TGTGCCAGCAGAGCTAGCGGGGGTACCTACGAGCAGTACTTC. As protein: CASRASGGTYEQYF.

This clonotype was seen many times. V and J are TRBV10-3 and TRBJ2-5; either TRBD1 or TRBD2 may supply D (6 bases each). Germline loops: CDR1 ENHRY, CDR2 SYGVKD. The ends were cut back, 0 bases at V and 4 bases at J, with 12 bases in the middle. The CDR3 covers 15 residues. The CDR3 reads CAISESGGGRETQYF. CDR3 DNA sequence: TGTGCCATCAGTGAGTCGGGGGGCGGAAGAGAGACCCAGTACTTC.

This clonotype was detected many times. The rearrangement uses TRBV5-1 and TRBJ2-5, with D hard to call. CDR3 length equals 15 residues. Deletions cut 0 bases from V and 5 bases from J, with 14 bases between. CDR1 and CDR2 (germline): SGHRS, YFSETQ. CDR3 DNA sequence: TGCGCCAGCAGCTTGGCGTCCATTCTTTATGAGACCCAGTACTTC. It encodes CASSLASILYETQYF.

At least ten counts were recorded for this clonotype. Here the CDR3 DNA reads TGTGCCAGCTCACCAATCGGGACAGGGGGTTATCAGCCCCAGCATTTT. Translated: CASSPIGTGGYQPQHF. This rearrangement joins TRBV18 to TRBJ1-5, with TRBD1 matching over 11 bases. V lost 2 bases to trimming and J lost 5 bases; unmatched junction nucleotides: 5. The germline V gene encodes CDR1 KGHSH and CDR2 LQKENI. The CDR3 loop spans 16 amino acids.

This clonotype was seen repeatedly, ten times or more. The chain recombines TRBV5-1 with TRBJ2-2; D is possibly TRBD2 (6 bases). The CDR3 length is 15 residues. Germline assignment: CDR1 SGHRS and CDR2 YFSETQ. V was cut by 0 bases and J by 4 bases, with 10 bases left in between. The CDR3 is CASSLGQGGTGELFF. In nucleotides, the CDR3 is TGCGCCAGCAGCTTGGGCCAGGGAGGCACCGGGGAGCTGTTTTTT.

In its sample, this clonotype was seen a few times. The CDR3 is CASKKREESEQYF. The CDR3 DNA is TGTGCCAGCAAGAAGCGGGAGGAGAGCGAGCAGTACTTC. The rearrangement uses TRBV25-1 and TRBJ2-7; 9 bases are shared with TRBD2. V was pared by 7 bases and J by 6 bases, with 7 bases of the junction left unmatched. CDR1 is MGHDK and CDR2 is SYGVNS in the germline V gene. The CDR3 spans 13 residues.

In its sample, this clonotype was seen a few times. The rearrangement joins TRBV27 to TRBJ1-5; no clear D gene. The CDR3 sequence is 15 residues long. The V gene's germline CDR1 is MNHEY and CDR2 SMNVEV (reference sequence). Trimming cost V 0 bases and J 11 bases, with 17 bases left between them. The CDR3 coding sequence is TGTGCCAGCAGTTTATCCGGGCAGACCCCCTCCGCCCAGCATTTT. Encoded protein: CASSLSGQTPSAQHF.